The rows below give T cell receptor beta chains drawn from one sample of a study of blood T cells in healthy people across ages. MiXCR was run by TCRdb on the 5' RACE reads, yielding one entry per CDR3 protein. The table records approximately 670,000 distinct CDR3 sequences, 40% to 50% of them present only once. Sequencing used blood. These receptors all come from an elderly man in good health. CDR3s leave out the opening cysteine and the closing phenylalanine or tryptophan.

TRBV7-9	TRBJ2-4	ASSFSGRGESAKNIQY
TRBV6-6	TRBJ2-1	ASSWVLKGNNEQF
TRBV6-2/TRBV6-3	TRBJ2-7	ASSKDRVRDEQY
TRBV20-1	TRBJ1-4	SARKGTNEKLF
TRBV18	TRBJ1-5	ASSKTVWGDQPQH
TRBV20-1	TRBJ1-5	SARDPRGSNQPQH
TRBV20-1	NA	SVSARGNYEQY
TRBV29-1	TRBJ2-7	SVEESGGALREQY
TRBV27	TRBJ2-1	ASSLSLSFHEQF
TRBV15	TRBJ2-3	ATSRPQTSRNTQY
TRBV3-1	TRBJ1-1	ASSDRIRSTEAF